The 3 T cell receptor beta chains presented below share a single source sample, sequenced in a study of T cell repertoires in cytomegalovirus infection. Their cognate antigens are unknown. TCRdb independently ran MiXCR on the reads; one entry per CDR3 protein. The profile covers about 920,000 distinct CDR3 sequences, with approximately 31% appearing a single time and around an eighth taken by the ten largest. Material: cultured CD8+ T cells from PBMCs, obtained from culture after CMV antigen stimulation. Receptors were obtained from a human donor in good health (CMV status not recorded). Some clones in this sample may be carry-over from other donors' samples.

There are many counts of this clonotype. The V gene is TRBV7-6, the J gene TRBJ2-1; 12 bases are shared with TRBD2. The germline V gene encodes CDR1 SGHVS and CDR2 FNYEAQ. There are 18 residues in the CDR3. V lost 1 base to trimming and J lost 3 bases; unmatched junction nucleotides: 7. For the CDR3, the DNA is TGTGCCAGCAGCTTAGTGGCTAGCGGGGGGGATTTCTACAATGAGCAGTTCTTC. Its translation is CASSLVASGGDFYNEQFF.

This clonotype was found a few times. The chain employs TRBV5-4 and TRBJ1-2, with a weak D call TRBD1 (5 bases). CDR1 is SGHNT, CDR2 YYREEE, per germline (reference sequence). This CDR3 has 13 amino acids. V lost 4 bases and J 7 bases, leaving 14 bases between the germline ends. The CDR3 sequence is CASSTRTPFGYTF. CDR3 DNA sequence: TGTGCCAGCAGCACAAGGACACCCTTTGGCTACACCTTC. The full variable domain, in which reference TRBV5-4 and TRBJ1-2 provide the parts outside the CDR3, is ETGVTQSPTHLIKTRGQQVTLRCSSQSGHNTVSWYQQALGQGPQFIFQYYREEENGRGNFPPRFSGLQFPNYSSELNVNALELDDSALYLCASSTRTPFGYTFGSGTRLTVV.

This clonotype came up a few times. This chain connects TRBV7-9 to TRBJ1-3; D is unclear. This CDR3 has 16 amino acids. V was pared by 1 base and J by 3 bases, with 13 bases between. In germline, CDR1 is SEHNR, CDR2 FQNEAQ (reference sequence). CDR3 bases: TGTGCCAGCAGCTTAGATCCGGCAGAGCTTGGAAACACCATATATTTT. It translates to CASSLDPAELGNTIYF.